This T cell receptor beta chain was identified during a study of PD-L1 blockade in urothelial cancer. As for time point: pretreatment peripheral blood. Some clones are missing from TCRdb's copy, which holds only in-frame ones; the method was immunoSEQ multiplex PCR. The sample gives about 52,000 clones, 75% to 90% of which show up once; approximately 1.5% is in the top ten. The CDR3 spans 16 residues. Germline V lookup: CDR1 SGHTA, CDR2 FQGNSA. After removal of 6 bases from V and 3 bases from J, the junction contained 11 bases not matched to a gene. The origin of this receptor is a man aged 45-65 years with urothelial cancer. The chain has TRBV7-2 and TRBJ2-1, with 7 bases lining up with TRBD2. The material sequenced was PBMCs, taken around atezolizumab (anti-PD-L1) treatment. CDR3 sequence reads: CASSSEGLADYNEQFF. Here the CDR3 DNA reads TGTGCCAGCAGTTCCGAGGGCCTAGCGGACTACAATGAGCAGTTCTTC.